A single sample gave rise to the 24 T cell receptor beta chains below, sequenced in a study of siplizumab effects on memory and regulatory T cells. Sequencing was performed with immunoSEQ multiplex PCR; in TCRdb, only in-frame clones are kept and a portion is missing. Counted here are roughly 120,000 clones, around 94% occurring once; the ten biggest clones make up 1.5% to 2%. The sample was non-Treg CD4+ T cells sorted from blood. Every receptor here comes from a human donor in good health.

This chain uses TRBV7-6 with TRBJ1-2; D ambiguous. CDR1 is SGHVS, CDR2 FNYEAQ, per germline. The V and J ends lost 5 bases and 5 bases respectively, with 12 bases between them. The CDR3 is 13 residues long. The CDR3 DNA reads TGTGCCAGCAGCACTAGTGGAGGGTATGGCTACACCTTC. Its protein is CASSTSGGYGYTF.

The chain uses TRBV12-5 and TRBJ2-3; a possible D gene is TRBD1 (7 bases). V dropped 2 bases and J dropped 3 bases, with 15 bases sitting between them. Germline V CDR1 and CDR2: LGHNT, FRNRAP. The CDR3 spans 16 residues. CDR3 nucleotides: TGTGCTAGTGGTTTGCCGCGGGACAGTTTTACAGATACGCAGTATTTT. It translates to CASGLPRDSFTDTQYF.

The gene calls are TRBV5-4 and TRBJ1-6; D unresolved. The V end was cut by 4 bases, the J end by 5 bases, with 10 bases between. Germline loops: CDR1 SGHNT, CDR2 YYREEE (reference sequence). This CDR3 is built from 14 residues. CDR3 sequence reads: CASSLAENNSPLHF. CDR3 DNA: TGTGCCAGCAGCCTCGCAGAGAATAATTCACCCCTCCACTTT.

In this sample, this clone turned up once. The chain employs TRBV7-2 and TRBJ2-7, with TRBD1 identical over 7 bases. With 4 bases clipped from V and 9 bases from J, the junction kept 6 bases outside the gene matches. This CDR3 is 12 amino acids long. Germline CDR1 and CDR2: SGHTA and FQGNSA. CDR3 sequence: CASSSDRTRQYF. As DNA, the CDR3 is TGTGCCAGCAGCTCGGACAGGACAAGGCAGTACTTC.

This chain links TRBV5-1 with TRBJ1-3, with a possible D match to TRBD1 (6 bases). Trimming cost V 2 bases and J 0 bases, with 12 bases left between them. The CDR3 is made up of 16 amino acids. Germline V gene sequence: CDR1 SGHRS, CDR2 YFSETQ. The CDR3 sequence is CASSFRQAGSGNTIYF. DNA for the CDR3: TGCGCCAGCAGCTTCCGACAGGCTGGCTCTGGAAACACCATATATTTT.

The rearrangement joins TRBV7-9 to TRBJ2-3; D may be TRBD1 (6 bases). Germline V gives CDR1 SEHNR, CDR2 FQNEAQ (reference sequence). V lost 4 bases and J lost 8, with 10 bases in between. The CDR3 has 12 amino acids. The CDR3 DNA sequence: TGTGCCAGCAGCTCTCAGGGGACTACGCAGTATTTT. The encoded protein is CASSSQGTTQYF.

This chain connects TRBV4-1 to TRBJ2-2; D possibly matches TRBD1 or TRBD2 (5 bases each). The CDR3 loop spans 15 amino acids. Germline V gene sequence: CDR1 MGHRA, CDR2 YSYEKL. Trimming cost V 3 bases and J 1 base, with 9 bases left between them. This CDR3 reads CASSQRGGNTGELFF. The CDR3 DNA sequence: TGCGCCAGCAGCCAGAGGGGTGGGAACACCGGGGAGCTGTTTTTT.

Written as DNA, the CDR3 is TGTGCCAGTAACAGGGTTGGTTATGGCTACACCTTC. It specifies CASNRVGYGYTF. The chain uses TRBV19 and TRBJ1-2; maybe TRBD1 (6 bases). The V gene's germline CDR1 is LNHDA and CDR2 SQIVND (reference sequence). The CDR3 runs 12 residues. Trimming took 7 bases from V and 5 from J, leaving 11 bases between them.

This clone was recorded only once. The V and J genes are TRBV11-2 and TRBJ2-3; TRBD2 aligns across 9 bases. This CDR3 spans 16 amino acids. Looked up from germline, CDR1 is SGHAT and CDR2 is FQNNGV. V shed 6 bases, J shed 1 base, and the junction held 8 bases outside the gene matches. CDR3 DNA: TGTGCCAGCAGTTCCCTCCTAGCGGGACGCACAGATACGCAGTATTTT. Translating it yields CASSSLLAGRTDTQYF. The full variable domain, its missing parts supplied by reference TRBV11-2 and TRBJ2-3, is EAGVAQSPRYKIIEKRQSVAFWCNPISGHATLYWYQQILGQGPKLLIQFQNNGVVDDSQLPKDRFSAERLKGVDSTLKIQPAKLEDSAVYLCASSSLLAGRTDTQYFGPGTRLTVL.

This chain connects TRBV5-1 to TRBJ1-6; 10 nucleotides line up with TRBD1. The CDR3 is 14 amino acids. From germline, CDR1 is SGHRS and CDR2 YFSETQ. V lost 4 bases, J lost 10 bases, and 5 bases stayed unmatched. The CDR3 bases are TGCGCCAGCAGCCTGGACAGGGGGGCGTCACCCCTCCACTTT. Translation gives CASSLDRGASPLHF.

J is TRBJ2-7 and V is TRBV18; no firm D call. The CDR3 has 13 residues. Trimming cost V 6 bases and J 5 bases, with 14 bases left between them. The germline gives CDR1 KGHSH, CDR2 LQKENI. CDR3 in amino acids: CASSPARSDEQYF. For the CDR3, the DNA is TGTGCCAGCTCTCCGGCCCGCTCGGACGAGCAGTACTTC.

The chain combines TRBV6-1 with TRBJ2-3; TRBD1 aligns across 8 bases. Germline loops: CDR1 MNHNS, CDR2 SASEGT. The CDR3 length is 16 residues. J gave up 2 bases and V 2 bases, and 6 bases lay outside the gene matches. CDR3 region: CASSEQGAVYTDTQYF. Here the CDR3 DNA reads TGTGCCAGCAGTGAACAGGGGGCGGTATACACAGATACGCAGTATTTT.

This clone has only one observation. The chain employs TRBV6-1 and TRBJ2-2, with 7 positions matching TRBD1. The CDR3 totals 15 residues. Germline CDR1 and CDR2: MNHNS and SASEGT. V dropped 4 bases and J dropped 4; count of bases not matched to a gene: 6. CDR3 DNA sequence: TGTGCCAGCAGTGGCCCCGGGACAGTCACCGGGGAGCTGTTTTTT. The encoded protein is CASSGPGTVTGELFF.

The gene calls are TRBV19 and TRBJ2-1; TRBD1 matches 8 bases. The CDR3 runs to 14 residues. With 2 bases clipped from V and 8 bases from J, the junction kept 5 bases outside the gene matches. Germline V gene lookup returns CDR1 LNHDA and CDR2 SQIVND (reference sequence). CDR3 protein: CASSISGQGYEQFF. CDR3 bases: TGTGCCAGTAGTATATCCGGACAGGGCTATGAGCAGTTCTTC.

The chain couples TRBV5-4 to TRBJ1-6; 10 positions match TRBD1. This CDR3 is 16 amino acids long. Trimming at V came to 0 bases and at J to 7 bases, leaving 4 bases not matched to a gene. Germline-derived CDR1 and CDR2 are SGHNT and YYREEE (reference sequence). CDR3: CASSLDPGQGNSPLHF. DNA for the CDR3: TGTGCCAGCAGCTTGGACCCGGGACAGGGGAATTCACCCCTCCACTTT.

The rearrangement joins TRBV6-1 to TRBJ2-1, with 8 bases lining up with TRBD1. Germline V lookup: CDR1 MNHNS, CDR2 SASEGT. This CDR3 has 13 amino acids. The trim removed 7 bases at V and 10 bases at J, leaving 9 bases unmatched. Written as DNA, the CDR3 is TGTGCCAGCAAGTCCGGACAGGGCTGGGAGCAGTTCTTC. It translates to CASKSGQGWEQFF.

This clone was detected a few times. The rearrangement uses TRBV5-4 and TRBJ1-1; weak D call: TRBD1 (6 bases). The V and J ends lost 1 base and 4 bases respectively, with 8 bases between them. CDR3 size: 13 residues. Germline assignment: CDR1 SGHNT and CDR2 YYREEE (reference sequence). CDR3 loop: CASSLTGTTEAFF. CDR3 sequence (DNA): TGTGCCAGCAGCTTGACAGGGACCACTGAAGCTTTCTTT. Full variable domain (outside the CDR3, taken from reference TRBV5-4 and TRBJ1-1): ETGVTQSPTHLIKTRGQQVTLRCSSQSGHNTVSWYQQALGQGPQFIFQYYREEENGRGNFPPRFSGLQFPNYSSELNVNALELDDSALYLCASSLTGTTEAFFGQGTRLTVV.

The gene calls are TRBV7-9 and TRBJ1-1, with D possibly matching TRBD1 (6 bases). The CDR3 is made up of 12 amino acids. V lost 5 bases to trimming and J lost 11 bases, with 15 bases between them. Germline CDR1 and CDR2: SEHNR and FQNEAQ (reference sequence). This CDR3 reads CASSPNTGMAFF. CDR3 coding DNA: TGTGCCAGCAGCCCCAACACAGGGATGGCTTTCTTT.

The rearrangement links TRBV7-2 to TRBJ2-5, with D hard to call. Trimming took 7 bases from V and 0 from J, leaving 12 bases between them. CDR3 length: 14 residues. Per germline, CDR1 SGHTA and CDR2 FQGNSA. CDR3 nucleotides: TGTGCCAGCACCCCGATGTACTACCAAGAGACCCAGTACTTC. Residues: CASTPMYYQETQYF. The full variable domain, with the rest looked up from reference TRBV7-2 and TRBJ2-5, is GAGVSQSPSNKVTEKGKDVELRCDPISGHTALYWYRQSLGQGLEFLIYFQGNSAPDKSGLPSDRFSAERTGGSVSTLTIQRTQQEDSAVYLCASTPMYYQETQYFGPGTRLLVL.

The rearrangement uses TRBV6-4 and TRBJ2-2, with 12 positions matching TRBD2. V shed 6 bases, J shed 5 bases, and the junction held 7 bases outside the gene matches. This CDR3 comprises 16 residues. Germline V CDR1 and CDR2: MRHNA, SNTAGT. The CDR3 bases are TGTGCCAGCAGACTAGCGGGGGGCCGAAATACCGGGGAGCTGTTTTTT. Its translation: CASRLAGGRNTGELFF.

This clone occurred once. The V call is TRBV5-4, the J call TRBJ1-1; 9 positions agree with TRBD1. The germline CDR1 and CDR2 sequences are SGHNT and YYREEE (reference sequence). With 5 bases clipped from V and 3 bases from J, the junction kept 11 bases outside the gene matches. The CDR3 loop spans 16 amino acids. CDR3: CASRTGTGRSDTEAFF. The DNA for the CDR3 is TGTGCCAGCAGGACCGGGACAGGGAGGTCGGACACTGAAGCTTTCTTT.

The V and J genes are TRBV27 and TRBJ2-5, with D perhaps TRBD2 (5 bases). CDR1 and CDR2 from the germline V gene are MNHEY and SMNVEV (reference sequence). V dropped 0 bases and J dropped 7 bases, with 6 bases sitting between them. This CDR3 spans 12 amino acids. CDR3 DNA sequence: TGTGCCAGCAGTTTATCGGGGAGGACCCAGTACTTC. Protein product: CASSLSGRTQYF.

V usage is TRBV7-6 and J usage is TRBJ2-1; 12 nucleotides align to TRBD2. Trimming removed 4 bases from V and 7 bases from J; junction bases left unmatched: 14. Germline CDR1 reads SGHVS; CDR2 reads FNYEAQ. CDR3 length: 18 amino acids. The CDR3 region is CASSYPLAGGQERNEQFF. CDR3 sequence (DNA): TGTGCCAGCAGCTACCCCCTAGCGGGAGGGCAGGAGAGGAATGAGCAGTTCTTC.

The V and J genes are TRBV9 and TRBJ2-2; 12 bases are a match to TRBD2. Germline lookup yields CDR1 SGDLS and CDR2 YYNGEE. There are 17 residues in the CDR3. V gave up 4 bases and J gave up 4 bases; unmatched junction bases: 8. CDR3 region: CASSPSGLAGGTGELFF. The CDR3 nucleotides are TGTGCCAGCAGCCCCTCGGGACTAGCGGGTGGCACCGGGGAGCTGTTTTTT.